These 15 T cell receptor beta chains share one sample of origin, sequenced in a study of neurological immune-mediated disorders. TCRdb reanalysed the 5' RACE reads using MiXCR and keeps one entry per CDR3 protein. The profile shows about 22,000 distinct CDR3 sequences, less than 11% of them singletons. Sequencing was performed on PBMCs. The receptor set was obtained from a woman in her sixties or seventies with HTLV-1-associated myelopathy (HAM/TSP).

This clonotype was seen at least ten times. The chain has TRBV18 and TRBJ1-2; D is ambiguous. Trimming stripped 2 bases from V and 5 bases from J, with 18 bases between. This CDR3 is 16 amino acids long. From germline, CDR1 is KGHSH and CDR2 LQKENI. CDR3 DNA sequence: TGTGCCAGCTCACCATTGGAGACACACGGTGGATATGGCTACACCTTC. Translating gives CASSPLETHGGYGYTF.

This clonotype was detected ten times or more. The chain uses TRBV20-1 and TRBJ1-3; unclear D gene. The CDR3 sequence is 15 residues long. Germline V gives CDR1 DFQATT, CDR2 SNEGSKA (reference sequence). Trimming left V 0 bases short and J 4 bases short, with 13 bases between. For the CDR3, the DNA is TGCAGTGCTAGAGATTCCGCAAGCTCAGGAAACACCATATATTTT. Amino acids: CSARDSASSGNTIYF.

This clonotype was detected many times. The CDR3 sequence: CSARDRRQGWSLQHF. The CDR3 DNA reads TGCAGTGCTAGAGATCGTCGGCAGGGGTGGAGTCTCCAGCATTTT. The chain employs TRBV20-1 and TRBJ1-5, with D possibly matching TRBD1 (6 bases). The germline gives CDR1 DFQATT, CDR2 SNEGSKA (reference sequence). V was clipped by 0 bases and J by 12 bases, with 21 bases between them. This CDR3 has 15 amino acids.

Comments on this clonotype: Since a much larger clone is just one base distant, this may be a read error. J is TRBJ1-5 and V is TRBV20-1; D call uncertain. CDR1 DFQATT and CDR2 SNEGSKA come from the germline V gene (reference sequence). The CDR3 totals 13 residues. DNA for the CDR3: TGCAGTGCCCGACCCCAAATTGATCAGCACCAGCATTTT. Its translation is CSARPQIDQHQHF.

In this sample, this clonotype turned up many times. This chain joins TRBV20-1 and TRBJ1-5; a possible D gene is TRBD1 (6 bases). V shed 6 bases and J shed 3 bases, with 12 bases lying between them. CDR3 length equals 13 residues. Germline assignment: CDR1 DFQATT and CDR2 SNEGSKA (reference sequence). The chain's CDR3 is CSAGGGLNQPQHF. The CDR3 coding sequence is TGCAGTGCCGGGGGGGGGCTCAATCAGCCCCAGCATTTT.

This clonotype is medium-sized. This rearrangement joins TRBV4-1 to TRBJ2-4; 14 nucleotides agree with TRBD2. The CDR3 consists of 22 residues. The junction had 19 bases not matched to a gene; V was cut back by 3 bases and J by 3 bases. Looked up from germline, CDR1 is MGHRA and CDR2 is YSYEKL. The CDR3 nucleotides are TGCGCCAGCAGCCACTCCAGGGGAGATCCGGGACTAGCGGGGGAGGGCAAAAACATTCAGTACTTC. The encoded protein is CASSHSRGDPGLAGEGKNIQYF.

As DNA, the CDR3 is TGCGCCAGCAGCTTTGCGGGGTCCGACGGCTACACCTTC. Encoded protein: CASSFAGSDGYTF. V and J are TRBV5-1 and TRBJ1-2; D unresolved. The CDR3 extends over 13 amino acids. V lost 2 bases and J 8 bases, leaving 13 bases between the germline ends. Germline values: CDR1 SGHRS, CDR2 YFSETQ.

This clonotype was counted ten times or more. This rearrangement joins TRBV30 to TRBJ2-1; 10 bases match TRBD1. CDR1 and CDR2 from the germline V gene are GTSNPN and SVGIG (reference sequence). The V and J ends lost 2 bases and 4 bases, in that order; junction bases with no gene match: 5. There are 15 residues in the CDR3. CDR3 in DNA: TGTGCCTGGAGTTCCCCGGGACAGGGGTACAATGAGCAGTTCTTC. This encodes CAWSSPGQGYNEQFF.

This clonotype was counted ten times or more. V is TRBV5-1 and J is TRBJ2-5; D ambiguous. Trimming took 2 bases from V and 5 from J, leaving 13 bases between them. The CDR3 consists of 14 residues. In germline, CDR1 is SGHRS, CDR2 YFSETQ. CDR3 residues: CASSLQPGVETQYF. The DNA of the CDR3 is TGCGCCAGCAGCTTACAACCTGGGGTTGAGACCCAGTACTTC.

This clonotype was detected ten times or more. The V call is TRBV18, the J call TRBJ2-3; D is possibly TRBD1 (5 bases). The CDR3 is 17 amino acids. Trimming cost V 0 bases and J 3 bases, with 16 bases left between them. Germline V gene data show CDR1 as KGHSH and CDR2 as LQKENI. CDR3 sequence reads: CASSPPMTEMGTDTQYF. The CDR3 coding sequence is TGTGCCAGCTCACCACCGATGACAGAGATGGGTACAGATACGCAGTATTTT. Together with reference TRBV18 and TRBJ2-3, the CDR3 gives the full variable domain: NAGVMQNPRHLVRRRGQEARLRCSPMKGHSHVYWYRQLPEEGLKFMVYLQKENIIDESGMPKERFSAEFPKEGPSILRIQQVVRGDSAAYFCASSPPMTEMGTDTQYFGPGTRLTVL.

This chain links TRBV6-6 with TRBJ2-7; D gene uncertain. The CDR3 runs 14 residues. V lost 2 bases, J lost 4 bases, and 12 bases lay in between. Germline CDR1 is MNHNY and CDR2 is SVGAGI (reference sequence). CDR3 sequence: CASSYDSNGYEQYF. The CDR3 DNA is TGTGCCAGCAGTTACGACTCGAATGGGTACGAGCAGTACTTC.

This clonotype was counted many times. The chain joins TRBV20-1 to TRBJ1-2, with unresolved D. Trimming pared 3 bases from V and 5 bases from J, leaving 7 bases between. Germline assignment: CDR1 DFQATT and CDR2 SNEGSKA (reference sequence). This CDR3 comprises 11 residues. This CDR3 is CSARPPYGYTF. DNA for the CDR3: TGCAGTGCTAGGCCACCGTATGGCTACACCTTC.

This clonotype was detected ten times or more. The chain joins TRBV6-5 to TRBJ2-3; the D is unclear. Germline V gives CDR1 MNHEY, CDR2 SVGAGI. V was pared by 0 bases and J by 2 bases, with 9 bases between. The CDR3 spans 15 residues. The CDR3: CASSYSGHYTDTQYF. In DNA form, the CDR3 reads TGTGCCAGCAGTTACTCAGGGCACTACACAGATACGCAGTATTTT.

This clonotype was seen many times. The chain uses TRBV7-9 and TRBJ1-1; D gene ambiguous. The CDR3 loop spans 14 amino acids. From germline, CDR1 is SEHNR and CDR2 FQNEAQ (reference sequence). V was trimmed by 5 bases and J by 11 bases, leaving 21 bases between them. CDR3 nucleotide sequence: TGTGCCAGCAGCACCTCCGAGGGCCCTCTGTGGGCTTTCTTT. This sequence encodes CASSTSEGPLWAFF. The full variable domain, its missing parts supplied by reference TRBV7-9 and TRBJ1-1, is DTGVSQNPRHKITKRGQNVTFRCDPISEHNRLYWYRQTLGQGPEFLTYFQNEAQLEKSRLLSDRFSAERPKGSFSTLEIQRTEQGDSAMYLCASSTSEGPLWAFFGQGTRLTVV.

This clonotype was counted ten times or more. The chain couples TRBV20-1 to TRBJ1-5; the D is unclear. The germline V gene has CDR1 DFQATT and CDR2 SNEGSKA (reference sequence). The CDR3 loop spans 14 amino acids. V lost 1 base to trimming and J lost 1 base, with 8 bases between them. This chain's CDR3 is CSARGGRSNQPQHF. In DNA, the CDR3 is TGCAGTGCTAGAGGGGGTAGGAGCAATCAGCCCCAGCATTTT.